The next 29 T cell receptor beta chains were all read from a single sample in a study of blood T cell repertoires in COVID-19. Using immunoSEQ multiplex PCR, the repertoire was profiled, and TCRdb retains in-frame clones only, with some absent. The sample includes over 120,000 clones, approximately 80% of them seen just once. The sequencing sample was made of peripheral blood. These receptors were obtained from a man aged 55 to 70 with active or convalescent COVID-19.

V is TRBV18 and J is TRBJ2-1, with D maybe TRBD2 (5 bases). V lost 2 bases and J lost 9, with 11 bases in between. The CDR3 contains 13 residues. Germline V CDR1 and CDR2: KGHSH, LQKENI. As DNA, the CDR3 is TGTGCCAGCTCACCAGGAGGTAAGAGTGAGCAGTTCTTC. Amino acids: CASSPGGKSEQFF. The whole variable domain, filled in from reference TRBV18 and TRBJ2-1, reads NAGVMQNPRHLVRRRGQEARLRCSPMKGHSHVYWYRQLPEEGLKFMVYLQKENIIDESGMPKERFSAEFPKEGPSILRIQQVVRGDSAAYFCASSPGGKSEQFFGPGTRLTVL.

As DNA, the CDR3 is TGTGCCAGCAGCCGACAGGGAATTTATGGCTACACCTTC. Its protein is CASSRQGIYGYTF. This chain connects TRBV14 to TRBJ1-2; 7 bases fit TRBD1. J lost 5 bases, V lost 4 bases, and 4 bases had no gene match. CDR3 size: 13 residues. CDR1 and CDR2 (germline): SGHDN, FVKESK.

J is TRBJ1-1 and V is TRBV11-3, with D perhaps matching TRBD1 (5 bases). This CDR3 comprises 15 residues. Looked up from germline, CDR1 is SGHNT and CDR2 is YENEEA. V lost 1 base, J lost 1 base, and 10 bases lay in between. The CDR3 bases are TGTGCCAGCAGCTTAGTGCGCAGGGCGAACACTGAAGCTTTCTTT. Translated, it gives CASSLVRRANTEAFF.

The rearrangement joins TRBV4-1 to TRBJ1-2; D gene uncertain. Trimming took off 0 bases at V and 1 base at J, with 9 bases between the two ends. The CDR3 runs 15 residues. CDR1 MGHRA and CDR2 YSYEKL come from the germline V gene. The CDR3 nucleotides read TGCGCCAGCAGCCAAGAGGGCAGGATTAACTATGGCTACACCTTC. Translated, it gives CASSQEGRINYGYTF.

This clone has only a few counts. The chain couples TRBV7-8 to TRBJ1-5; no clear D gene. Germline values: CDR1 SGHVS, CDR2 FQNEAQ. V shed 1 base and J shed 2 bases, with 9 bases lying between them. The CDR3 loop spans 15 amino acids. CDR3 residues: CASSLDGVGNQPQHF. The CDR3 region has the DNA TGTGCCAGCAGCTTAGACGGGGTCGGCAATCAGCCCCAGCATTTT. Full variable domain (remainder filled in from reference TRBV7-8 and TRBJ1-5): GAGVSQSPRYKVAKRGQDVALRCDPISGHVSLFWYQQALGQGPEFLTYFQNEAQLDKSGLPSDRFFAERPEGSVSTLKIQRTQQEDSAVYLCASSLDGVGNQPQHFGDGTRLSIL.

The chain recombines TRBV19 with TRBJ2-3, with D possibly matching TRBD2 (6 bases). The V and J ends lost 10 bases and 7 bases respectively, with 24 bases between them. CDR3 length equals 15 residues. CDR1 and CDR2 (germline): LNHDA, SQIVND (reference sequence). The CDR3 DNA reads TGTGCCACTACCCCGGAGGCTAGCGAGTTGTATACGCAGTATTTT. It is translated as CATTPEASELYTQYF. Together with reference TRBV19 and TRBJ2-3, the CDR3 gives the full variable domain: DGGITQSPKYLFRKEGQNVTLSCEQNLNHDAMYWYRQDPGQGLRLIYYSQIVNDFQKGDIAEGYSVSREKKESFPLTVTSAQKNPTAFYLCATTPEASELYTQYFGPGTRLTVL.

The V and J genes are TRBV29-1 and TRBJ2-3; 14 positions agree with TRBD2. V lost 8 bases, J lost 3 bases, and 13 bases stayed unmatched. CDR1 and CDR2 (germline): SQVTM, ANQGSEA. The CDR3 spans 17 residues. The CDR3 is CSPPGTSGSRETDTQYF. In DNA, the CDR3 is TGCAGCCCCCCCGGGACTAGCGGGAGTCGGGAGACAGATACGCAGTATTTT.

This chain links TRBV5-8 with TRBJ2-1; 9 nucleotides align to TRBD2. The CDR3 consists of 16 residues. The trim removed 6 bases at V and 7 bases at J, leaving 14 bases unmatched. Germline-derived CDR1 and CDR2 are SGHTS and YDEGEE. Here the CDR3 reads CASNVVAGGPGNEQFF. The CDR3 nucleotides read TGTGCCAGCAACGTTGTGGCGGGAGGGCCGGGGAATGAGCAGTTCTTC.

V usage is TRBV2 and J usage is TRBJ2-7; weak D call: TRBD1 (6 bases). The CDR3 is 13 residues long. Per germline, CDR1 SNHLY and CDR2 FYNNEI. V lost 7 bases, J lost 7 bases, and 17 bases lay in between. CDR3 in amino acids: CASTVGQRLEQYF. As DNA, the CDR3 is TGTGCCAGCACTGTCGGACAGAGACTGGAGCAGTACTTC. Full variable domain (missing parts from reference TRBV2 and TRBJ2-7): EPEVTQTPSHQVTQMGQEVILRCVPISNHLYFYWYRQILGQKVEFLVSFYNNEISEKSEIFDDQFSVERPDGSNFTLKIRSTKLEDSAMYFCASTVGQRLEQYFGPGTRLTVT.

This chain links TRBV7-6 with TRBJ2-5; 9 bases fit TRBD2. The CDR3 runs to 16 residues. The V gene's germline CDR1 is SGHVS and CDR2 FNYEAQ. V lost 5 bases, J lost 5 bases, and 12 bases stayed unmatched. DNA for the CDR3: TGTGCCAGCAGCCCTCCCTGGCGGGAGGGCCTGGAGACCCAGTACTTC. This encodes CASSPPWREGLETQYF.

The sample holds a few counts of this clone. The chain carries TRBV5-1 and TRBJ2-7, with 16 bases identical to TRBD2. This CDR3 region has 17 residues. The germline V gene has CDR1 SGHRS and CDR2 YFSETQ. The junction had 3 bases not matched to a gene; V was cut back by 3 bases and J by 0 bases. CDR3 in amino acids: CASSSGTSGRASYEQYV. CDR3 DNA sequence: TGCGCCAGCAGCTCAGGGACTAGCGGGAGGGCCTCCTACGAGCAGTACGTC.

The genes are TRBV10-3 and TRBJ1-1; TRBD1 matches 9 bases. CDR1 ENHRY and CDR2 SYGVKD come from the germline V gene. This CDR3 has 14 amino acids. With 5 bases clipped from V and 4 bases from J, the junction kept 5 bases outside the gene matches. The CDR3 spells CAISPGQGVTEAFF. CDR3 in DNA: TGTGCCATCAGTCCGGGACAGGGTGTCACTGAAGCTTTCTTT.

The chain uses TRBV7-2 and TRBJ2-1; D possibly corresponds to TRBD2 (6 bases). Germline CDR1 reads SGHTA; CDR2 reads FQGNSA. The CDR3 has 14 amino acids. With 5 bases removed from V and 4 bases from J, the gap between germline ends came to 12 bases. CDR3 nucleotide sequence: TGTGCCAGCAGCGGGTCGGGAGTTTACAATGAGCAGTTCTTC. Translating gives CASSGSGVYNEQFF.

V gene TRBV9 combines with J gene TRBJ1-1; D unresolved. Germline CDR1 reads SGDLS; CDR2 reads YYNGEE. CDR3 length: 13 amino acids. V lost 3 bases to trimming and J lost 2 bases, with 8 bases between them. The CDR3 bases are TGTGCCAGCAGCGCACAGTTAAACACTGAAGCTTTCTTT. This codes for CASSAQLNTEAFF. Looking up the rest from reference TRBV9 and TRBJ1-1 gives the full variable domain: DSGVTQTPKHLITATGQRVTLRCSPRSGDLSVYWYQQSLDQGLQFLIQYYNGEERAKGNILERFSAQQFPDLHSELNLSSLELGDSALYFCASSAQLNTEAFFGQGTRLTVV.

This clone was picked up one time. The CDR3 DNA sequence: TGTGCCAGCAGCACCGGGGGACTAGCGGGGTCCTACGAGCAGTACGTC. It specifies CASSTGGLAGSYEQYV. The V gene is TRBV5-6, the J gene TRBJ2-7, with TRBD2 identical over 13 bases. Germline assignment: CDR1 SGHDT and CDR2 YYEEEE. This CDR3 is 16 amino acids long. V shed 4 bases and J 1 base; nucleotides not matched to a gene: 5.

The V call is TRBV12-3 or TRBV12-4, the J call TRBJ1-1; D is unclear. The V end lost 6 bases, the J end lost 4 bases, and 12 bases lay between the germline ends. The CDR3 consists of 13 residues. CDR3 protein: CASSRGQPTEAFF. The DNA of the CDR3 is TGTGCCAGCAGCCGAGGGCAGCCCACTGAAGCTTTCTTT.

The chain has TRBV7-2 and TRBJ2-3, with 12 bases that match TRBD2. The germline gives CDR1 SGHTA, CDR2 FQGNSA. The J segment lost 5 bases and the V segment lost 5 bases, leaving 11 bases of the junction unmatched. This CDR3 contains 17 residues. The CDR3 here is CASSPVTSGRVGDTQYF. In nucleotides, the CDR3 is TGTGCCAGCAGCCCTGTGACTAGCGGGAGAGTGGGAGATACGCAGTATTTT.

The CDR3 region is CASSEVRQGPLYNEQFF. The CDR3 DNA reads TGCGCCAGCAGTGAGGTGCGACAGGGTCCGCTCTACAATGAGCAGTTCTTC. The rearrangement links TRBV10-1 to TRBJ2-1, with 7 bases identical to TRBD1. The CDR3 has 17 amino acids. After removal of 2 bases from V and 3 bases from J, the junction contained 10 bases not matched to a gene. Germline loops: CDR1 WNHNN, CDR2 SYGVQD (reference sequence).

This chain uses TRBV19 with TRBJ2-5, with 12 bases fitting TRBD2. Germline assignment: CDR1 LNHDA and CDR2 SQIVND (reference sequence). The CDR3 runs 15 residues. V was clipped by 4 bases and J by 2 bases; unmatched bases: 2. CDR3 coding DNA: TGTGCCAGTAGTAGGACTAGCGGGACACAAGAGACCCAGTACTTC. The encoded protein is CASSRTSGTQETQYF.

The chain joins TRBV28 to TRBJ1-1; 7 positions agree with TRBD1. V lost 1 base, J lost 7 bases, and 3 bases stayed unmatched. CDR3 size: 13 residues. Germline V gene sequence: CDR1 MDHEN, CDR2 SYDVKM. CDR3 amino acids: CASSLYGTVEAFF. In DNA, the CDR3 is TGTGCCAGCAGTTTATACGGGACAGTTGAAGCTTTCTTT.

The chain couples TRBV19 to TRBJ1-5, with TRBD1 matching over 9 bases. CDR1 LNHDA and CDR2 SQIVND come from the germline V gene (reference sequence). V shed 7 bases, J shed 11 bases, and the junction held 24 bases outside the gene matches. The CDR3 totals 18 residues. The CDR3 DNA sequence: TGTGCCAGTACTAGAAGGACCGGGACAGGGCCCCTTGTAGGATCCCAGCATTTT. This translates into CASTRRTGTGPLVGSQHF.

The V gene is TRBV18, the J gene TRBJ1-5; D is ambiguous. The germline CDR1 and CDR2 sequences are KGHSH and LQKENI. The CDR3 is made up of 20 amino acids. The V and J ends lost 1 base and 0 bases respectively, with 22 bases between them. CDR3 loop: CASSPLGTAIPEYSNQPQHF. DNA of the CDR3: TGTGCCAGCTCACCACTAGGAACAGCTATACCCGAGTATAGCAATCAGCCCCAGCATTTT.

This chain links TRBV5-6 with TRBJ2-7; D is perhaps TRBD2 (6 bases). Germline CDR1 reads SGHDT; CDR2 reads YYEEEE. CDR3 length: 16 amino acids. V was cut by 0 bases and J by 0 bases, with 13 bases left in between. In nucleotides, the CDR3 is TGTGCCAGCAGCTTGGCGGGCCTAGCGTCCTCCTACGAGCAGTACGTC. This sequence encodes CASSLAGLASSYEQYV.

The V call is TRBV30, the J call TRBJ1-2; 8 positions agree with TRBD1. V shed 0 bases, J shed 8 bases, and the junction held 11 bases outside the gene matches. CDR3 size: 15 residues. CDR1 is GTSNPN and CDR2 is SVGIG in the germline V gene (reference sequence). The CDR3 is CAWSVLPGGSRGYTF. Here the CDR3 DNA reads TGTGCCTGGAGTGTACTTCCAGGGGGCTCCAGGGGCTACACCTTC.

The gene calls are TRBV9 and TRBJ2-5; 7 bases are a match to TRBD2. The CDR3 extends over 14 amino acids. From germline, CDR1 is SGDLS and CDR2 YYNGEE. The J segment lost 1 base and the V segment lost 4 bases, leaving 4 bases of the junction unmatched. CDR3 region: CASSRGGSQETQYF. CDR3 bases: TGTGCCAGCAGCCGGGGAGGGAGCCAAGAGACCCAGTACTTC.

Notes on this clone: The CDR3 end shows no conserved phenylalanine or tryptophan, and so a read error is likely. Because the CDR3's place on the DNA is in doubt, the DNA is left out and the CDR3 is given as listed by TCRdb. The chain links TRBV6-2 or TRBV6-3 to TRBJ1-2. The CDR3 comprises 14 residues, both ends counted. Looked up from germline, CDR1 is MNHEY and CDR2 is SVGEGT. The chain's CDR3 is CASSYGTRGGVYGY.

The rearrangement links TRBV5-1 to TRBJ2-1; D is perhaps TRBD2 (5 bases). V was shortened by 0 bases and J by 6 bases, with 13 bases between the two germline ends. The CDR3 is made up of 15 amino acids. Germline CDR1 and CDR2: SGHRS and YFSETQ. CDR3 loop: CASSLAATEGNEQFF. As DNA, the CDR3 is TGCGCCAGCAGCTTGGCCGCGACCGAGGGCAATGAGCAGTTCTTC.

CDR3 nucleotide sequence: TGTGCCAGCAGCGGTCCGGGACAGATGAACACTGAAGCTTTCTTT. It encodes CASSGPGQMNTEAFF. The chain is built from TRBV5-4 and TRBJ1-1, with TRBD1 identical over 7 bases. The CDR3 has 15 amino acids. Germline CDR1 SGHNT, CDR2 YYREEE (reference sequence). V was pared by 4 bases and J by 0 bases, with 6 bases of the junction left unmatched.

The sample holds one count of this clone. This sequence joins TRBV5-6 and TRBJ2-7, with D unresolved. The germline V gene has CDR1 SGHDT and CDR2 YYEEEE. The CDR3 has 14 amino acids. The V end was cut by 0 bases, the J end by 4 bases, with 11 bases between. This CDR3 reads CASSLGAGDYEQYV. CDR3 DNA sequence: TGTGCCAGCAGCTTGGGGGCAGGTGATTACGAGCAGTACGTC.